The clone carrying this T cell receptor (beta chain) was observed a handful of times. Germline assignment: CDR1 DFQATT and CDR2 SNEGSKA (reference sequence). The V end lost 0 bases, the J end lost 8 bases, and 7 bases lay between the germline ends. This CDR3 spans 11 amino acids. This specimen comes from a study of CD8 T cells in ankylosing spondylitis. TCRdb independently ran MiXCR on the 5' RACE reads; one entry per CDR3 protein. Seen here are under 200,000 distinct CDR3 sequences, 11% observed once, and the top ten hold 25% to 30%. This TCR was recovered from a male donor with ankylosing spondylitis or in good health (not recorded which). The chain links TRBV20-1 to TRBJ1-2; no clear D. The sample was blood, either unsorted or a sorted T cell fraction (not recorded which). The CDR3 here is CSARDSDGYTF. CDR3 bases: TGCAGTGCTAGAGATTCCGACGGCTACACCTTC.